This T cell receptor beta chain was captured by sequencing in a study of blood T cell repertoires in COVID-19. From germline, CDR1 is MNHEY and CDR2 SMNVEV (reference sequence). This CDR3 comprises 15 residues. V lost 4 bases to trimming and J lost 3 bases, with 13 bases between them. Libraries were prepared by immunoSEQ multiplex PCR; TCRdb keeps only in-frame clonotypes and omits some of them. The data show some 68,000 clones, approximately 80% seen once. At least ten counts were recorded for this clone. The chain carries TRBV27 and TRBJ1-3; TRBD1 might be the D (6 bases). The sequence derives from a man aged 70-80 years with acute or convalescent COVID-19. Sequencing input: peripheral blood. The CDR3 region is CASSYRGASGNTIYF. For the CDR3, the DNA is TGTGCCAGCAGTTACCGGGGGGCGAGTGGAAACACCATATATTTT.